This T cell receptor (beta chain) was found in a study of blood T cell repertoires in COVID-19. Study summary: Whether acute or convalescent, the COVID-19 samples came from the United States, Italy and Spain.

Study processing details: Amplification with reference gene primers provided the estimates of nucleated cell counts. Repertoires were generated with immunoSEQ multiplex PCR, while TCRdb's copy carries only in-frame clones and drops some. V and J calls and clone size are copied from that table; D and trimming were computed from the DNA. The sample holds tens of thousands of clones, more than 75% seen once. This clone came up once. With V trimmed by 4 bases and J by 10 bases, 6 bases remained unmatched. The CDR3 is made up of 13 amino acids. Germline values: CDR1 WSHSY, CDR2 SAAADI. The sequencing sample was made of peripheral blood. The chain couples TRBV10-2 to TRBJ2-1, with 8 nucleotides matching TRBD1. This TCR came from a woman older than 75 with acute or convalescent COVID-19. In DNA, the CDR3 is TGCGCCAGCAGTGTCAGGGGGCTGGGAGAGCAGTTCTTC. Its translation: CASSVRGLGEQFF.